This entry lists 5 T cell receptor beta chains sequenced from one sample in a study of T cells in localized non-small cell lung cancer. Sequencing was performed with immunoSEQ multiplex PCR; in TCRdb, only in-frame clones are kept and a portion is missing. This sample has under 40,000 clones, with 70% to 90% found just once. The sequenced sample was peripheral blood, obtained before any cancer treatment. These receptors all come from a male donor aged 60 or over with stage III lung adenocarcinoma.

The rearrangement joins TRBV29-1 to TRBJ2-7; perhaps D is TRBD1 or TRBD2 (5 bases each). The CDR3 length is 13 residues. Germline V gene lookup returns CDR1 SQVTM and CDR2 ANQGSEA. Trimming pared 4 bases from V and 7 bases from J, leaving 17 bases between. The CDR3 sequence is CSVVWLGPGEQYF. In DNA form, the CDR3 reads TGCAGCGTTGTCTGGCTGGGACCCGGGGAGCAGTACTTC.

In its sample, this clone was seen once. This sequence joins TRBV10-3 and TRBJ1-5; no clear D gene. Trimming took 4 bases from V and 0 from J, leaving 10 bases between them. Germline CDR1 is ENHRY and CDR2 is SYGVKD. The CDR3 contains 15 residues. CDR3 sequence (DNA): TGTGCCATCAGTGTAGACACCGATAGCAATCAGCCCCAGCATTTT. The encoded protein is CAISVDTDSNQPQHF.

V is TRBV19 and J is TRBJ1-1; 10 positions agree with TRBD1. The CDR3 has 14 amino acids. Germline trimming cut 5 bases from V and 5 bases from J; bases unmatched to any gene: 5. The germline V gene encodes CDR1 LNHDA and CDR2 SQIVND (reference sequence). CDR3 nucleotides: TGTGCCAGTAGTCCCCGGGGACAGGGGACTGAAGCTTTCTTT. It is translated as CASSPRGQGTEAFF.

The rearrangement uses TRBV4-2 and TRBJ1-1; a possible D gene is TRBD1 (5 bases). The CDR3 is 13 residues long. Trimming pared 3 bases from V and 7 bases from J, leaving 12 bases between. Germline loops: CDR1 LGHNA, CDR2 YNFKEQ. CDR3 sequence reads: CASSHTQGNEAFF. CDR3 DNA sequence: TGTGCCAGCAGCCATACCCAGGGAAATGAAGCTTTCTTT.

This clone appeared once. The chain uses TRBV6-6 and TRBJ2-5; 9 bases are a match to TRBD1. V lost 8 bases, J lost 5 bases, and 6 bases stayed unmatched. The germline V gene has CDR1 MNHNY and CDR2 SVGAGI (reference sequence). CDR3 length: 13 amino acids. The CDR3 DNA reads TGTGCCAGCGGGTACAGGGGGCGGGAGACCCAGTACTTC. This sequence encodes CASGYRGRETQYF.